These T cell receptor beta chains were read from a single sample in a study of neurological immune-mediated disorders. TCRdb called the 5' RACE reads again in MiXCR, with one record for every CDR3 protein. The profile shows 30,000 to 40,000 distinct CDR3 sequences, approximately 12% of them singletons. The specimen sequenced was PBMCs. Source of these receptors: a man aged 60 to 69 with HTLV-1-associated myelopathy (HAM/TSP). The CDR3 runs from the conserved cysteine through the conserved F or W. The D gene is left open where the match is weak. The size entry is marked missing in some rows and otherwise reads once, few, many or a size class.

j_call | v_call | d_call | clone_size | cdr3_aa | cdr3_nt
TRBJ1-5 | TRBV10-3 | TRBD1 | many | CAISKGSVLVGGAPQHF | TGTGCCATCAGTAAAGGATCTGTTCTCGTAGGGGGCGCGCCCCAGCATTTT
TRBJ2-7 | TRBV20-1 | TRBD2 | many | CSASNSGRGGREQYF | TGCAGTGCTAGTAATAGCGGGAGAGGGGGGCGCGAGCAGTACTTC
TRBJ2-1 | TRBV4-1 | . | many | CASSQVRMTRSYNEQFF | TGCGCCAGCAGCCAAGTCAGGATGACCCGCTCCTACAATGAGCAGTTCTTC
TRBJ2-5 | TRBV5-1 | . | many | CASSLNGGGKGETQYF | TGCGCCAGCAGCTTGAACGGAGGGGGTAAGGGAGAGACCCAGTACTTC
TRBJ1-2 | TRBV7-2 | . | many | CASSKPGLSWGYTF | TGTGCCAGCAGCAAACCGGGCCTATCTTGGGGCTACACCTTC
TRBJ2-7 | TRBV2 | TRBD2 | many | CASLDGLAGVLDEQYF | TGTGCCAGCCTGGATGGACTAGCGGGAGTTTTAGACGAGCAGTACTTC
TRBJ2-3 | TRBV7-2 | . | many | CASSTLTGRPTQGTQYF | TGTGCCAGCAGCACCTTGACAGGTCGACCAACCCAGGGTACGCAGTATTTT
TRBJ2-7 | TRBV4-1 | TRBD2 | many | CASSQVYKRGGYEQYF | TGCGCCAGCAGCCAAGTTTACAAGCGGGGAGGCTACGAGCAGTACTTC
TRBJ2-3 | TRBV6-2/TRBV6-3 | TRBD2 | once | CASSFPGLAGRDTQYF | TGTGCCAGCAGTTTCCCGGGACTAGCGGGACGAGATACGCAGTATTTT
TRBJ1-6 | TRBV12-3/TRBV12-4 | . | many | CASSLRRLKDNSPLHF | TGTGCCAGCAGTTTAAGACGGCTAAAAGATAATTCACCCCTCCACTTT
TRBJ1-2 | TRBV28 | . | many | CASSVTGIGSYGYTF | TGTGCCAGCAGTGTCACAGGGATTGGGTCCTATGGCTACACCTTC
TRBJ2-2 | TRBV20-1 | TRBD2 | many | CSASGTNTGELFF | TGCAGTGCGAGCGGGACGAACACCGGGGAGCTGTTTTTT
TRBJ2-1 | TRBV7-9 | TRBD2 | many | CASSPRLADTYNEQFF | TGTGCCAGCAGCCCGCGGCTAGCGGATACCTACAATGAGCAGTTCTTC
TRBJ2-2 | TRBV27 | . | few | CASRAAAGELFF | TGTGCCAGCAGAGCGGCAGCAGGGGAGCTGTTTTTT
TRBJ2-5 | TRBV7-9 | . | many | CASSSETQYF | TGTGCCAGCAGCTCGGAGACCCAGTACTTC
TRBJ2-7 | TRBV3-1 | . | many | CASSQDRGTRNEQYF | TGTGCCAGCAGCCAAGATCGGGGGACAAGGAACGAGCAGTACTTC
TRBJ2-7 | TRBV28 | . | many | CASRGPDSYEQYF | TGTGCCAGCAGAGGTCCGGACAGCTACGAGCAGTACTTC
TRBJ1-5 | TRBV19 | . | many | CASKGEAGENQPQHF | TGTGCCAGTAAAGGGGAGGCAGGGGAAAACCAGCCCCAGCATTTT
TRBJ2-2 | TRBV30 | TRBD2 | many | CAWRTGGGSTGELFF | TGTGCCTGGAGGACCGGGGGGGGATCGACCGGGGAGCTGTTTTTT
TRBJ2-3 | TRBV7-6 | . | . | CASSQGSVSSTDTQYF | TGTGCCAGCAGCCAGGGGAGCGTATCTAGCACAGATACGCAGTATTTT
TRBJ1-5 | TRBV20-1 | TRBD1 | many | CSAFRTGHSNQPQHF | TGCAGTGCCTTCCGGACAGGACATAGCAATCAGCCCCAGCATTTT
TRBJ2-1 | TRBV7-3 | TRBD2 | . | CASSYGLAGGPGSYNEQFF | TGTGCCAGCAGCTATGGACTAGCGGGAGGGCCGGGGTCCTACAATGAGCAGTTCTTC
TRBJ1-2 | TRBV4-1 | TRBD1 | many | CASSQDPGQVVYGYTF | TGCGCCAGCAGCCAAGATCCGGGACAGGTAGTCTATGGCTACACCTTC
TRBJ1-2 | TRBV5-1 | . | many | CASSLDSGLGYTF | TGCGCCAGCAGCTTGGATTCAGGGTTGGGCTACACCTTC
TRBJ1-5 | TRBV4-2 | . | many | CASSQGTVSNQPQHF | TGTGCCAGCAGCCAAGGGACAGTTAGCAATCAGCCCCAGCATTTT
TRBJ2-2 | TRBV7-3 | . | many | CASSSYITGELFF | TGTGCCAGCAGCTCCTATATAACCGGGGAGCTGTTTTTT
TRBJ2-3 | TRBV29-1 | TRBD1 | many | CSVETGVQDTQYF | TGCAGCGTGGAGACAGGGGTTCAAGATACGCAGTATTTT
TRBJ2-3 | TRBV29-1 | TRBD2 | many | CSVEAPLGLAGMSDTQYF | TGCAGCGTTGAGGCCCCCCTAGGGCTAGCGGGAATGTCAGATACGCAGTATTTT
TRBJ1-6 | TRBV27 | TRBD1 | many | CASSSWTGAKGLHF | TGTGCCAGCAGTTCTTGGACAGGGGCCAAAGGCCTCCACTTT
TRBJ2-7 | TRBV28 | . | many | CASSLPFKGTTYEQYF | TGTGCCAGCAGTTTACCCTTCAAGGGTACCACCTACGAGCAGTACTTC
TRBJ2-1 | TRBV5-1 | TRBD1 | many | CASSLEGQRPNEQFF | TGCGCCAGCAGCTTGGAGGGACAGCGGCCTAATGAGCAGTTCTTC
TRBJ1-4 | TRBV7-9 | . | many | CASSPQEGYSEKLFF | TGTGCCAGCAGCCCCCAGGAAGGGTACAGTGAAAAACTGTTTTTT
TRBJ2-1 | TRBV10-3 | TRBD1 | many | CAISEGRNRGGGKSSYNEQFF | TGTGCCATCTCCGAAGGCCGGAACAGGGGTGGGGGTAAGAGCTCCTACAATGAGCAGTTCTTC
TRBJ1-1 | TRBV3-1 | TRBD1 | many | CASSQAGQGARNTEAFF | TGTGCCAGCAGCCAAGCTGGACAGGGGGCGAGGAACACTGAAGCTTTCTTT
TRBJ1-1 | TRBV5-1 | . | many | CASSGEPMNTEAFF | TGCGCCAGCAGCGGGGAGCCGATGAACACTGAAGCTTTCTTT
TRBJ2-2 | TRBV4-1 | . | . | CASSPHPAGARELFF | TGCGCCAGCAGCCCACACCCGGCAGGCGCGAGGGAGCTGTTTTTT
TRBJ1-1 | TRBV27 | . | many | CASSLSPRTEAFF | TGTGCCAGCAGTTTATCACCCAGGACTGAAGCTTTCTTT
TRBJ2-2 | TRBV29-1 | TRBD2 | many | CSASLAGVVGGELFF | TGCAGCGCATCCCTAGCGGGAGTCGTCGGCGGGGAGCTGTTTTTT
TRBJ2-1 | TRBV11-1 | . | many | CASSSQVDNEQFF | TGTGCCAGCAGCTCTCAAGTTGACAATGAGCAGTTCTTC
TRBJ2-1 | TRBV11-2 | . | many | CASSYSGGGEQFF | TGTGCCAGCAGCTACTCCGGGGGAGGTGAGCAGTTCTTC
TRBJ2-4 | TRBV5-1 | . | many | CASSLAGGNIQYF | TGCGCCAGCAGCTTGGCCGGGGGAAACATTCAGTACTTC
TRBJ2-1 | TRBV9 | TRBD2 | . | CASSVAGGAGAYNEQFF | TGTGCCAGCAGCGTAGCCGGGGGAGCGGGGGCCTACAATGAGCAGTTCTTC
TRBJ1-5 | TRBV7-2 | . | . | CATTRDGNQPQHF | TGTGCCACCACACGGGACGGTAACCAGCCCCAGCATTTT
TRBJ2-3 | TRBV15 | . | many | CATSRDHEGSDTQYF | TGTGCCACCAGCAGAGATCACGAGGGATCAGATACGCAGTATTTT
TRBJ1-1 | TRBV3-1 | TRBD1 | many | CASSQGDSEAFF | TGTGCCAGCAGCCAAGGGGACAGCGAAGCTTTCTTT
TRBJ2-5 | TRBV5-1 | TRBD1 | many | CASSLGQGLEETQYF | TGCGCCAGCAGCTTGGGACAGGGGCTGGAAGAGACCCAGTACTTC
TRBJ2-3 | TRBV15 | . | many | CATSLKGTDTQYF | TGTGCCACCAGTCTAAAGGGGACAGATACGCAGTATTTT
TRBJ2-7 | TRBV29-1 | TRBD2 | many | CSVVGTRRWEQYF | TGCAGCGTTGTTGGGACTAGGCGGTGGGAGCAGTACTTC